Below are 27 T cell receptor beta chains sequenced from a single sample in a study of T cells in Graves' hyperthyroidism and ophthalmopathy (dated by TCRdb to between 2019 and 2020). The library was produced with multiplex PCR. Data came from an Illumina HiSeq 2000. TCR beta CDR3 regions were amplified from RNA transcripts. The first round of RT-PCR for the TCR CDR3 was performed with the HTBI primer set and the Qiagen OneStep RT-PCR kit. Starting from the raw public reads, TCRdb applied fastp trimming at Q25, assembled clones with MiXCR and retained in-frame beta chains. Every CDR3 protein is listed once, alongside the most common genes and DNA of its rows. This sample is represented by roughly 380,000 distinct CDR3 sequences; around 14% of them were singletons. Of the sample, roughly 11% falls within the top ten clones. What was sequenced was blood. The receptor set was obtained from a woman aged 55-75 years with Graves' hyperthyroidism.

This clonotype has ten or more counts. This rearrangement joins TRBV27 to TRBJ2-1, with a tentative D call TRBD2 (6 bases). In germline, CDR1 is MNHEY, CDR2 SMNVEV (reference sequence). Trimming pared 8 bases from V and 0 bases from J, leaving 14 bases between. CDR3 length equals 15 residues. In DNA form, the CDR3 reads TGTGCCAGCGGGGGGATACTTCGCTCCTACAATGAGCAGTTCTTC. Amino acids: CASGGILRSYNEQFF.

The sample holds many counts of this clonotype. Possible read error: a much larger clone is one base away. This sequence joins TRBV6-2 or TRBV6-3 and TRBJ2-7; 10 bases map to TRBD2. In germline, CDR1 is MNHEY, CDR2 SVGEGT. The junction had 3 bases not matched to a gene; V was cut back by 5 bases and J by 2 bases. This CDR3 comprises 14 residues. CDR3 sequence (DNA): TGTGCCAGCAGTCCCGGGACTAGCGCCTACGAGCAGTACTTC. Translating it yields CASSPGTSAYEQYF.

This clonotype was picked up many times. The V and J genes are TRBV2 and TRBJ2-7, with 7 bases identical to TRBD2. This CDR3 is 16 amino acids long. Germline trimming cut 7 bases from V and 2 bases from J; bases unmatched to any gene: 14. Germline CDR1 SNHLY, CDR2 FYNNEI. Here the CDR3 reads CASKPGPGGSTYEQYF. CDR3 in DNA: TGTGCCAGCAAACCGGGCCCGGGCGGGAGTACCTACGAGCAGTACTTC.

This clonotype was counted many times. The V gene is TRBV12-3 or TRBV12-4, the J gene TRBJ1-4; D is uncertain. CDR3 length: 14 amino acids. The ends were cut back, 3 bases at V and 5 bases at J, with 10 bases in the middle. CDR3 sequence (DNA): TGTGCCAGCAGTTTTGCGCAGGTGAATGAAAAACTGTTTTTT. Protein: CASSFAQVNEKLFF.

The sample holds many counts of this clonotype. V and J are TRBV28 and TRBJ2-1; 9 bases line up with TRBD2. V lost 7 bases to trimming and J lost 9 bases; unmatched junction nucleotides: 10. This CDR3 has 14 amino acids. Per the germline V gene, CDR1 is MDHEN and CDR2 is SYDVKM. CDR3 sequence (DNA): TGTGCCAGCAATCGGGGTAGCGGGAGCTTTGAGCAGTTCTTC. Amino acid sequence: CASNRGSGSFEQFF.

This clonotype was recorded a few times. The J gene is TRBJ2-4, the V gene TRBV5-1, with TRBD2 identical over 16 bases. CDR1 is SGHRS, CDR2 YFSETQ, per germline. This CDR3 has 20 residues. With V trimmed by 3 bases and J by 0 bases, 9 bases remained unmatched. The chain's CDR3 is CASSSPGLAGGPLAKNIQYF. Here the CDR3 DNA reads TGCGCCAGCAGCTCACCGGGACTAGCGGGAGGGCCGCTAGCCAAAAACATTCAGTACTTC.

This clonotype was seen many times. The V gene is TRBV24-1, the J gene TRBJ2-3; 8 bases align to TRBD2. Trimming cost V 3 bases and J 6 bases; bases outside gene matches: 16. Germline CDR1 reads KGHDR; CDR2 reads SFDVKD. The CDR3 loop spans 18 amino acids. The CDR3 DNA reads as TGTGCCACCAGTGATCAATCCGGAGCGGGAGTGCGTTGGGATACGCAGTATTTT. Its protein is CATSDQSGAGVRWDTQYF.

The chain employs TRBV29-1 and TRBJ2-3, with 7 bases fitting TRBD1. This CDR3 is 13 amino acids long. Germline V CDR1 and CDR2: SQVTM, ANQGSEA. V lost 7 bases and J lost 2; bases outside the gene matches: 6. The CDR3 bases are TGCAGCGGGTTACAGGGGAACACAGATACGCAGTATTTT. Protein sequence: CSGLQGNTDTQYF.

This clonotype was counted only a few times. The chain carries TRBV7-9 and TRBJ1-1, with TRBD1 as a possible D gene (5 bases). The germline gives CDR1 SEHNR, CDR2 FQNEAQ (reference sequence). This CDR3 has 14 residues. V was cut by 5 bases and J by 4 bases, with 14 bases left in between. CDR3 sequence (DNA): TGTGCCAGCAGCCGAACCGGGGGAGGCACTGAAGCTTTCTTT. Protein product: CASSRTGGGTEAFF.

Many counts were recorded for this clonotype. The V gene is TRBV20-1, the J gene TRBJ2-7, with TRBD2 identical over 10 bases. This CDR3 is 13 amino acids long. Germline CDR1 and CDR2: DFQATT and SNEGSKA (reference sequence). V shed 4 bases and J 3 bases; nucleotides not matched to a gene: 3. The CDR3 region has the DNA TGCAGTGCTACGGGACTAGCGTACTACGAGCAGTACTTC. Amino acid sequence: CSATGLAYYEQYF.

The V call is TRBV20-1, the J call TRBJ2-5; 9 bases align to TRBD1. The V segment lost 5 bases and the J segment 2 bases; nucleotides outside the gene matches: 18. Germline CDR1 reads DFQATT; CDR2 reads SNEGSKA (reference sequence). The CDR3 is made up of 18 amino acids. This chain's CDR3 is CSAVYSGTGIIWQETQYF. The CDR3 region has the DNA TGCAGTGCTGTGTACTCCGGGACAGGGATCATATGGCAAGAGACCCAGTACTTC.

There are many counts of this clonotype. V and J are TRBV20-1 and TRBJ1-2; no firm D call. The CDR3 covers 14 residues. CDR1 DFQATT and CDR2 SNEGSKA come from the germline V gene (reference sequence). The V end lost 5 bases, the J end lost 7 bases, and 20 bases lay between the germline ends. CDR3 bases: TGCAGTGCTGGTTCGGTAGGCCTACTGGGTGGCTACACCTTC. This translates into CSAGSVGLLGGYTF.

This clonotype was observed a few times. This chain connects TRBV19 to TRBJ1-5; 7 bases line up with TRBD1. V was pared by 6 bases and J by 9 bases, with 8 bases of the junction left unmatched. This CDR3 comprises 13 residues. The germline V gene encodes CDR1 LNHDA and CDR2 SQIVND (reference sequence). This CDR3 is CASRQGSWWPQHF. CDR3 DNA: TGTGCCAGTAGACAGGGGAGCTGGTGGCCCCAGCATTTT. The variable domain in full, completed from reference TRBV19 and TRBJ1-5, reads DGGITQSPKYLFRKEGQNVTLSCEQNLNHDAMYWYRQDPGQGLRLIYYSQIVNDFQKGDIAEGYSVSREKKESFPLTVTSAQKNPTAFYLCASRQGSWWPQHFGDGTRLSIL.

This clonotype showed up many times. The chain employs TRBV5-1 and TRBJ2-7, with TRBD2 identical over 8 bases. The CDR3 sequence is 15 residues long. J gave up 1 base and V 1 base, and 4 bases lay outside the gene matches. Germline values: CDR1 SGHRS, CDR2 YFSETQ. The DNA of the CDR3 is TGCGCCAGCAGCTTGCTAGCGGGTTCGTCCTACGAGCAGTACTTC. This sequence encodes CASSLLAGSSYEQYF.

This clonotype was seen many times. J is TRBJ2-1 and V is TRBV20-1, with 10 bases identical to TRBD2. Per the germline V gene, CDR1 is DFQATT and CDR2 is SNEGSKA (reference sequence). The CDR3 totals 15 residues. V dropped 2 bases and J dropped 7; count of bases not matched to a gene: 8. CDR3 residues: CSARSTSGNWNEQFF. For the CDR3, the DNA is TGCAGTGCTAGATCTACTAGCGGGAATTGGAATGAGCAGTTCTTC.

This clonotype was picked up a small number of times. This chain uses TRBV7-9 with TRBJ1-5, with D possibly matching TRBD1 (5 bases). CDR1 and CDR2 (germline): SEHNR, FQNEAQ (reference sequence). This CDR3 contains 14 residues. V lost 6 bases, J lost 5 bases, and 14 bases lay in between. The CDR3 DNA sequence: TGTGCCAGCAGTTCCACAGTGGGGGATCAGCCCCAGCATTTT. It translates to CASSSTVGDQPQHF. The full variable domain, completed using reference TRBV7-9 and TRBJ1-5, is DTGVSQNPRHKITKRGQNVTFRCDPISEHNRLYWYRQTLGQGPEFLTYFQNEAQLEKSRLLSDRFSAERPKGSFSTLEIQRTEQGDSAMYLCASSSTVGDQPQHFGDGTRLSIL.

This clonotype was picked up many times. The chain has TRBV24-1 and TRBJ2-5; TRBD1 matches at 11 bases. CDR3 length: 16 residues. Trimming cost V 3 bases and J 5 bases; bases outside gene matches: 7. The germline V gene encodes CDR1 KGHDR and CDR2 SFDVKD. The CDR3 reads CATSDPGQGAGETQYF. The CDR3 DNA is TGTGCCACCAGTGATCCAGGACAGGGGGCGGGGGAGACCCAGTACTTC.

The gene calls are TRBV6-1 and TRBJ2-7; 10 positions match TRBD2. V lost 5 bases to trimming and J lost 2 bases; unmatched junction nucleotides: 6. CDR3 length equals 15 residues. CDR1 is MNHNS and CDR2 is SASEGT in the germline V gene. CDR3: CASSKTSGPTYEQYF. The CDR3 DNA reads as TGTGCCAGCAGTAAGACTAGCGGGCCTACCTACGAGCAGTACTTC.

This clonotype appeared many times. In nucleotides, the CDR3 is TGTGCCAGCAGCCAAGATCGACTTAGCGGCTCCTACAATGAGCAGTTCTTC. This sequence encodes CASSQDRLSGSYNEQFF. The genes are TRBV3-1 and TRBJ2-1; possible D gene TRBD2, 6 bases. The germline CDR1 and CDR2 sequences are LGHDT and YNNKEL (reference sequence). This CDR3 is built from 17 residues. V lost 0 bases to trimming and J lost 0 bases, with 12 bases between them.

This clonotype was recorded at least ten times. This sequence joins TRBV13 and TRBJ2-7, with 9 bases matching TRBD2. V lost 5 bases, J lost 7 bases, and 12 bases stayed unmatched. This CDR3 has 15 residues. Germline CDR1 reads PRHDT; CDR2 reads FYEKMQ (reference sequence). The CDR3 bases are TGTGCCAGCAGCGACGCCGGGACTAGCTCCCGGGAGCAGTACTTC. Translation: CASSDAGTSSREQYF.

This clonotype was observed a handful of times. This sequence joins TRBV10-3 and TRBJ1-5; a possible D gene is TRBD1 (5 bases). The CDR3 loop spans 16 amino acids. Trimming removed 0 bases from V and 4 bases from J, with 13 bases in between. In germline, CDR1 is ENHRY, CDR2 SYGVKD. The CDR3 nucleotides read TGTGCCATCAGTGAGTCGTTCGGGGCAGGTAATCAGCCCCAGCATTTT. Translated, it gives CAISESFGAGNQPQHF.

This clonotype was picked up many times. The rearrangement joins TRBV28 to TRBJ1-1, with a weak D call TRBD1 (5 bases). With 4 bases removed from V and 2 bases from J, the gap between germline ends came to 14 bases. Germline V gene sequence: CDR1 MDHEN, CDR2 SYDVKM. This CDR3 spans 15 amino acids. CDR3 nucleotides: TGTGCCAGCAGTTCAGGTGACAGCTCAAACACTGAAGCTTTCTTT. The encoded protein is CASSSGDSSNTEAFF.

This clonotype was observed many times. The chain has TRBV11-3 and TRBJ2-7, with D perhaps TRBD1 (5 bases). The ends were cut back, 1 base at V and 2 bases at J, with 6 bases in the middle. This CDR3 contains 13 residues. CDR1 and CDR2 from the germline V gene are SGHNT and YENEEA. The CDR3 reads CASSLVTAYEQYF. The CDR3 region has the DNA TGTGCCAGCAGCTTAGTGACAGCCTACGAGCAGTACTTC.

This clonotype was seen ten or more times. The CDR3, as DNA: TGTGCCAGCAGCTTAAACTCGGGAATCCAAGAGACCCAGTACTTC. Translation: CASSLNSGIQETQYF. The J gene is TRBJ2-5, the V gene TRBV7-3; maybe TRBD2 (5 bases). Trimming shortened V by 1 base and J by 1 base, and 10 bases separated the two germline ends. This CDR3 is 15 amino acids long. Germline V gene lookup returns CDR1 SGHTA and CDR2 FQGTGA.

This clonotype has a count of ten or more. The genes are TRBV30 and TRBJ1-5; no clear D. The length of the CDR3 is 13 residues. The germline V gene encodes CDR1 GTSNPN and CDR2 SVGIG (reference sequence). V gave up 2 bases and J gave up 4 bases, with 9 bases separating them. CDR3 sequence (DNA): TGTGCCTGGAGTTTCTCAGTGAATCAGCCCCAGCATTTT. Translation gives CAWSFSVNQPQHF.

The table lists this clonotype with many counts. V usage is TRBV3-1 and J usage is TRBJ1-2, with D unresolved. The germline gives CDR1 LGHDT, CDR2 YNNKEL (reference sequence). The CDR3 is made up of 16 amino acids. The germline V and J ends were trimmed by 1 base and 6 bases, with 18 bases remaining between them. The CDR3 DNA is TGTGCCAGCAGCCAAGGGACCCACTGGGCCCTGGATGGCTACACCTTC. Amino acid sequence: CASSQGTHWALDGYTF.

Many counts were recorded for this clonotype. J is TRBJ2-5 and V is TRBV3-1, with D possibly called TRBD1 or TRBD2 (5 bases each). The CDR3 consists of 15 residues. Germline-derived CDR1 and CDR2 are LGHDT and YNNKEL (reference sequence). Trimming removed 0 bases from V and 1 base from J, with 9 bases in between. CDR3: CASSQEGTTQETQYF. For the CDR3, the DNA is TGTGCCAGCAGCCAAGAAGGGACCACCCAAGAGACCCAGTACTTC.